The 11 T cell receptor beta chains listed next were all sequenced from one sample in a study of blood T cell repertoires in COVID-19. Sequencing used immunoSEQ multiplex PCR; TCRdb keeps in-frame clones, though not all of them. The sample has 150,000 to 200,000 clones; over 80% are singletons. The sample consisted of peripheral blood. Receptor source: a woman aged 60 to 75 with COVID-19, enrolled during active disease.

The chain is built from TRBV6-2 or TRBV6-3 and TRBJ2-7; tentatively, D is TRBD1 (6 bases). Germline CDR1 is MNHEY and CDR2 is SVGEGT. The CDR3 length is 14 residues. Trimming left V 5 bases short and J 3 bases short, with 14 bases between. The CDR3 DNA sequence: TGTGCCAGCAGTGTCCGGGACAATTACTACGAGCAGTACTTC. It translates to CASSVRDNYYEQYF.

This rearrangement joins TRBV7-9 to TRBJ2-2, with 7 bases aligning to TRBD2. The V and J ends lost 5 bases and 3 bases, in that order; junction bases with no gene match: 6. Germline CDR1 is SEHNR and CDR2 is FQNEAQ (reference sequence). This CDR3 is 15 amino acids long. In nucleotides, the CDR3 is TGTGCCAGCAGCCCGATGGGGGGGGACACCGGGGAGCTGTTTTTT. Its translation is CASSPMGGDTGELFF.

The CDR3 DNA follows: TGTGCCAGCAGTTTCTCCGACAGGGGAAGGAACACTGAAGCTTTCTTT. Encoded protein: CASSFSDRGRNTEAFF. The chain combines TRBV27 with TRBJ1-1, with 8 positions matching TRBD1. The germline CDR1 and CDR2 sequences are MNHEY and SMNVEV (reference sequence). The V segment lost 3 bases and the J segment 1 base; nucleotides outside the gene matches: 7. The CDR3 spans 16 residues.

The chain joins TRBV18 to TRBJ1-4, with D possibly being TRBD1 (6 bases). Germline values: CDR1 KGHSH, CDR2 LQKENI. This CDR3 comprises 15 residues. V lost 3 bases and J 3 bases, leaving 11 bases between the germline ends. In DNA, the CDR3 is TGTGCCAGCTCACCTACAGGGAATGCTAATGAAAAACTGTTTTTT. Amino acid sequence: CASSPTGNANEKLFF.

The CDR3 region is CASSFMTDTQYF. The CDR3 DNA sequence: TGTGCCAGCAGCTTCATGACAGATACGCAGTATTTT. The chain is built from TRBV5-4 and TRBJ2-3; D gene unclear. Germline V gene data show CDR1 as SGHNT and CDR2 as YYREEE (reference sequence). Between the trimmed V and J ends, which lost 2 bases and 3 bases, there was a span of 4 bases. This CDR3 has 12 residues.

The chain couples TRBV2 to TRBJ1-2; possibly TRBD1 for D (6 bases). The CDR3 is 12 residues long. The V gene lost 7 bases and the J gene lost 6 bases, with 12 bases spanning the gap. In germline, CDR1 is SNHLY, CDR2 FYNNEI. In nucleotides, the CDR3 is TGTGCCAGCAAAACAGGGACGCATGGCTACACCTTC. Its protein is CASKTGTHGYTF.

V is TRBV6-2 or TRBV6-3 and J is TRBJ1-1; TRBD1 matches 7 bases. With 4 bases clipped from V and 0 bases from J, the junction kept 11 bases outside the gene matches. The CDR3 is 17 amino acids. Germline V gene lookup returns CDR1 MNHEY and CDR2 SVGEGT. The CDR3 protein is CASSSRSRTGMNTEAFF. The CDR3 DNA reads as TGTGCCAGCAGTTCTCGGTCTCGGACAGGCATGAACACTGAAGCTTTCTTT.

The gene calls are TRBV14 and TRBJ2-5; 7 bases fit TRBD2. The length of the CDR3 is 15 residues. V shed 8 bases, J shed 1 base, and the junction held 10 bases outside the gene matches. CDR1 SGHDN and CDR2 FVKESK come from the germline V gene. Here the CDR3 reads CASGQTGGSQETQYF. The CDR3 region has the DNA TGTGCCAGCGGACAAACCGGCGGGAGCCAAGAGACCCAGTACTTC.

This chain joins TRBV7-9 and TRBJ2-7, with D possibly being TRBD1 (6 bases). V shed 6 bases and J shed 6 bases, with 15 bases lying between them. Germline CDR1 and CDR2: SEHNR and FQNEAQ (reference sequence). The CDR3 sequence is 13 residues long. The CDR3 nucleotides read TGTGCCAGCAGTTTTGACAGAGGGGGCGAGCAGTACGTC. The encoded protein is CASSFDRGGEQYV.

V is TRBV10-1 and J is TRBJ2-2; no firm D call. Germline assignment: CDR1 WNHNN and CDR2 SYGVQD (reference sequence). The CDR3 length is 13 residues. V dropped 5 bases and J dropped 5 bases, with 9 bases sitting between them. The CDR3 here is CASSLSGTGELFF. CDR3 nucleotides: TGCGCCAGCAGTCTTTCCGGGACCGGGGAGCTGTTTTTT.

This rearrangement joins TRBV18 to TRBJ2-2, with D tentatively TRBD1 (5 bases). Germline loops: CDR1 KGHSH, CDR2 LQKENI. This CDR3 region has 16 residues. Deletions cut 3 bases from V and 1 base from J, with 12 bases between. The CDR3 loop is CASSPPGFRNTGELFF. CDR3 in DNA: TGTGCCAGCTCACCTCCAGGGTTCCGGAACACCGGGGAGCTGTTTTTT.